This entry concerns a single TCR beta chain. As originally analysed: Using reference gene primer amplification, nucleated cell counts were estimated. Clones were read by immunoSEQ multiplex PCR, and TCRdb kept only the in-frame ones, dropping some. V and J calls and clone size come straight from that table; D and trimming were deduced from the DNA. Here the sample spans about 130,000 clones, more than 75% being singletons. CDR1 and CDR2 from the germline V gene are SGHNT and YYREEE (reference sequence). V lost 0 bases and J lost 4, with 16 bases in between. CDR3 length equals 16 residues. Seattle participants joined during active infection and were tracked over time. This sample is part of a study of blood T cell repertoires in COVID-19. On the study more broadly: Samples came from the United States, Italy and Spain, spanning acute and convalescent COVID-19.

Material for sequencing was peripheral blood. The sequence came from a man in his sixties with COVID-19, enrolled during active disease. This sequence joins TRBV5-4 and TRBJ1-1, with D tentatively TRBD1 (6 bases). In DNA, the CDR3 is TGTGCCAGCAGCTTGGTCTGGGGGCGTGCCCTCACTGAAGCTTTCTTT. Translated, it gives CASSLVWGRALTEAFF.